This T cell receptor beta chain was recorded in a study of blood T cell repertoires in COVID-19. Looking at the study overall: From the United States, Italy and Spain came samples of acute and convalescent COVID-19.

The CDR3 runs 16 residues. The V end was cut by 1 base, the J end by 4 bases, with 16 bases between. Germline CDR1 SEHNR, CDR2 FQNEAQ (reference sequence). Assay used: immunoSEQ multiplex PCR; TCRdb lists only in-frame clones, some missing. This repertoire shows 340,000 or so clones, more than 70% found once; its top ten account for around 3%. The sequence was collected from a young man with active or convalescent COVID-19. This rearrangement joins TRBV7-9 to TRBJ2-5; a weak D match, TRBD1 (6 bases). Sequenced: peripheral blood. The CDR3 here is CASSLVGLGRGETQYF. DNA of the CDR3: TGTGCCAGCAGCTTAGTTGGATTGGGCAGGGGAGAGACCCAGTACTTC.